The 12 T cell receptor beta chains below all came from one sample that was sequenced in a study of blood T cells in healthy people across ages. Primed by a sample-barcoded 5' primer and a J-beta primer mix, a second PCR proceeded for 7 to 11 cycles. TCRdb re-analysed the 5' RACE reads in MiXCR, keeping a single row per CDR3 protein. The table has roughly 680,000 distinct CDR3 sequences, around 21% seen once. The material sequenced was blood. All receptors come from a man aged 70 or older in good health.

The J gene is TRBJ2-5, the V gene TRBV29-1, with 10 nucleotides matching TRBD2. Germline-derived CDR1 and CDR2 are SQVTM and ANQGSEA. This CDR3 comprises 12 residues. V was pared by 5 bases and J by 5 bases, with 2 bases of the junction left unmatched. The DNA of the CDR3 is TGCAGCGTTTCAGCGGGAGGGGAGACCCAGTACTTC. It is translated as CSVSAGGETQYF.

The rearrangement links TRBV14 to TRBJ1-3; a possible D gene is TRBD1 (5 bases). Per germline, CDR1 SGHDN and CDR2 FVKESK. Trimming removed 4 bases at V and 4 bases at J, with 17 bases between. There are 16 residues in the CDR3. CDR3 amino acids: CASSPPRGTLGNTIYF. Here the CDR3 DNA reads TGTGCCAGCAGCCCCCCACGGGGGACCCTCGGAAACACCATATATTTT.

Notes on this clonotype: One end of the junction fails to match germline, which may point to a read error. The chain is built from TRBV15 and TRBJ2-5; D might be TRBD1 or TRBD2, each matching 5 bases. Per the germline V gene, CDR1 is LNHNV and CDR2 is YYDKDF (reference sequence). The length of the CDR3 is 15 residues. The DNA for the CDR3 is TGTACCACCAGCAGAGATCCGGGGACCGGAGAGACCCAGTACTTC. Translating gives CTTSRDPGTGETQYF.

There are many counts of this clonotype. The gene calls are TRBV27 and TRBJ2-7, with TRBD1 matching 9 bases. From germline, CDR1 is MNHEY and CDR2 SMNVEV (reference sequence). The CDR3 spans 15 residues. V was pared by 0 bases and J by 4 bases, with 4 bases of the junction left unmatched. The CDR3 sequence: CASSLSGQGDYEQYF. DNA of the CDR3: TGTGCCAGCAGTTTATCGGGACAGGGAGATTACGAGCAGTACTTC.

The chain carries TRBV14 and TRBJ2-7; D gene uncertain. There are 11 residues in the CDR3. V gave up 2 bases and J gave up 6 bases, with 5 bases separating them. The germline gives CDR1 SGHDN, CDR2 FVKESK. The CDR3 spells CASSQYGEQYF. CDR3 in DNA: TGTGCCAGCAGCCAATATGGCGAGCAGTACTTC.

In this sample, this clonotype turned up a few times. This rearrangement joins TRBV4-3 to TRBJ2-7; D gene ambiguous. The CDR3 is 15 amino acids. CDR1 is LGHNA and CDR2 is YSLEER in the germline V gene. The V gene lost 1 base and the J gene lost 1 base, with 11 bases spanning the gap. CDR3 amino acids: CASSQAVGGSYEQYF. Written as DNA, the CDR3 is TGCGCCAGCAGCCAAGCAGTCGGTGGGTCCTACGAGCAGTACTTC.

This clonotype was picked up a small number of times. The chain joins TRBV2 to TRBJ2-3; D is unclear. Trimming left V 10 bases short and J 3 bases short, with 20 bases between. CDR1 and CDR2 from the germline V gene are SNHLY and FYNNEI. The CDR3 runs 15 residues. The CDR3 region is CATGKSGVKTDTQYF. DNA for the CDR3: TGTGCCACCGGCAAGTCTGGGGTTAAGACAGATACGCAGTATTTT.

This clonotype appeared a few times. Sequence at one end of the junction differs from germline and may be a read error. The chain joins TRBV7-7 to TRBJ2-7, with D unclear. Germline CDR1 SSHAT, CDR2 FNYEAQ (reference sequence). The CDR3 sequence is 13 residues long. The CDR3 here is CASSFDRSAEQYF. DNA of the CDR3: TGTGCTAGCAGCTTCGACCGATCCGCGGAGCAGTACTTC.

The chain couples TRBV7-2 to TRBJ2-4; D assignment may be TRBD1 or TRBD2 (6 bases each). CDR3 length: 11 residues. Germline V gene lookup returns CDR1 SGHTA and CDR2 FQGNSA. The V and J ends lost 6 bases and 7 bases respectively, with 7 bases between them. CDR3 bases: TGTGCCAGCAGAGGGGGGAACATTCAGTACTTC. This translates into CASRGGNIQYF.

The CDR3 coding sequence is TGTGCCAGCAGCCAATTGGCAGGGACAACCGAGCAGTACTTC. Translating it yields CASSQLAGTTEQYF. This chain uses TRBV3-1 with TRBJ2-1, with D perhaps TRBD1 (6 bases). The end of the DNA aligns better with TRBJ2-7, so the J call may be wrong. CDR1 and CDR2 from the germline V gene are LGHDT and YNNKEL (reference sequence). The CDR3 loop spans 14 amino acids.

The gene calls are TRBV6-5 and TRBJ1-2, with D possibly being TRBD1 (5 bases). This CDR3 spans 13 amino acids. Germline V lookup: CDR1 MNHEY, CDR2 SVGAGI. V lost 6 bases, J lost 14 bases, and 22 bases lay in between. CDR3 sequence reads: CASSDPGTRVATF. CDR3 nucleotides: TGTGCCAGCAGCGACCCCGGGACCCGTGTTGCAACCTTC.

This clonotype was picked up a small number of times. At one end the junction does not follow the germline gene, possibly because of a read error. V and J are TRBV5-1 and TRBJ2-2; the D gene is possibly TRBD2 (5 bases). Germline values: CDR1 SGHRS, CDR2 YFSETQ. The CDR3 loop spans 11 amino acids. In DNA form, the CDR3 reads TGCGCCAGCAGCTACGCCGGGAAGCTGTTTTTT. This codes for CASSYAGKLFF.